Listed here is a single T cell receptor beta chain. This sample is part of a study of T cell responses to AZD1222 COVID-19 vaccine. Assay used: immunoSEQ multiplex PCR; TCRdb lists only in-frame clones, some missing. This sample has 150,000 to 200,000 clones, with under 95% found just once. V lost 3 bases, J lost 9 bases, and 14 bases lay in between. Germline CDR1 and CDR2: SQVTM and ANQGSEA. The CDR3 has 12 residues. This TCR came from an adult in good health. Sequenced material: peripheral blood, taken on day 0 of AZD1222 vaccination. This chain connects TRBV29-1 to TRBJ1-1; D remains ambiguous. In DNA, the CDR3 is TGCAGCGTTGACGGTCTCGCGGTTCAAGCTTTCTTT. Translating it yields CSVDGLAVQAFF.